Listed below are T cell receptor beta chains from one sample, sequenced in a study of cytomegalovirus exposure and HLA in healthy donors. Assay used: immunoSEQ multiplex PCR; TCRdb lists only in-frame clones, some missing. With about 110,000 clones in the sample, the ten largest clones hold roughly 6.6%. The sequenced sample consisted of PBMCs. The receptors derive from a man aged 35 to 55 in good health and CMV-seropositive. The CDR3 runs from the conserved cysteine through the conserved F or W. Each record gives: J gene, V gene, D gene, CDR3 DNA, CDR3 protein. A D gene is named only where the DNA matches it firmly.

J gene: TRBJ2-7
V gene: TRBV7-2
D gene: -
CDR3 DNA: TGTGCCAGCAGCTTAGGCGCGGGTGGGGGCTTCTACGAGCAGTACTTC
CDR3 protein: CASSLGAGGGFYEQYF

J gene: TRBJ2-7
V gene: TRBV7-9
D gene: TRBD2
CDR3 DNA: TGTGCCAGCAGCTTAAGGCTAGCGGGAGGGGACGAGCAGTACTTC
CDR3 protein: CASSLRLAGGDEQYF

J gene: TRBJ2-5
V gene: TRBV7-3
D gene: -
CDR3 DNA: TGTGCCAGCAGCTTAAGTGTAGGTGCAGGGGCGGCGGAGACCCAGTACTTC
CDR3 protein: CASSLSVGAGAAETQYF

J gene: TRBJ1-1
V gene: TRBV27
D gene: TRBD1
CDR3 DNA: TGTGCCAGCACTGGGACAGGGGGCACTGAGGCTTTCTTT
CDR3 protein: CASTGTGGTEAFF

J gene: TRBJ1-5
V gene: TRBV7-9
D gene: TRBD1
CDR3 DNA: TGTGCCAGCAGCTTAGGACAGGGGGACCTCAATCAGCCCCAGCATTTT
CDR3 protein: CASSLGQGDLNQPQHF

J gene: TRBJ2-5
V gene: TRBV6-5
D gene: -
CDR3 DNA: TGTGCCAGCAGTTACCATTCCAGCGGGCCGCAAGAGACCCAGTACTTC
CDR3 protein: CASSYHSSGPQETQYF

J gene: TRBJ2-7
V gene: TRBV7-7
D gene: -
CDR3 DNA: TGTGCCAGCAGCCCCTCGCCCGGGGGAGAGCAGTACTTC
CDR3 protein: CASSPSPGGEQYF

J gene: TRBJ1-1
V gene: TRBV27
D gene: -
CDR3 DNA: TGTGCCAGCAGAATCCGGGATGGTGAAGCTTTCTTT
CDR3 protein: CASRIRDGEAFF

J gene: TRBJ2-7
V gene: TRBV9
D gene: TRBD2
CDR3 DNA: TGTGCCAGCAGCGGGACTAGCGGAGGTTACGAGCAGTACTTC
CDR3 protein: CASSGTSGGYEQYF

J gene: TRBJ1-2
V gene: TRBV23-1
D gene: -
CDR3 DNA: TGCGCCAGCAACCGTTCCGGGTCGTGCCACTATGGCTACACCTTC
CDR3 protein: CASNRSGSCHYGYTF

J gene: TRBJ1-2
V gene: TRBV19
D gene: -
CDR3 DNA: TGTGCCAGTAGTATAGATCGAGCTTATGGCTACACCTTC
CDR3 protein: CASSIDRAYGYTF

J gene: TRBJ2-2
V gene: TRBV30
D gene: -
CDR3 DNA: TGTGCCTGGAGTGTCCGTGCCGGGGAGCTGTTTTTT
CDR3 protein: CAWSVRAGELFF

J gene: TRBJ2-1
V gene: TRBV5-1
D gene: TRBD1
CDR3 DNA: TGCGCCAGCAGCTTGGGGCAGGGGGTAGTCAATGAGCAGTTCTTC
CDR3 protein: CASSLGQGVVNEQFF

J gene: TRBJ2-5
V gene: TRBV7-9
D gene: TRBD2
CDR3 DNA: TGTGCCAGCAGCCCAGCGGGAGGGCCCAGGGAGACCCAGTACTTC
CDR3 protein: CASSPAGGPRETQYF

J gene: TRBJ2-1
V gene: TRBV7-2
D gene: TRBD2
CDR3 DNA: TGTGCCAGCAGCCTACGCCGGGGACTAGCGGGCGACAATGAGCAGTTCTTC
CDR3 protein: CASSLRRGLAGDNEQFF

J gene: TRBJ2-3
V gene: TRBV28
D gene: TRBD1
CDR3 DNA: TGTGCCAGCAGGGGGACAGGTCGTGATACGCAGTATTTT
CDR3 protein: CASRGTGRDTQYF

J gene: TRBJ2-7
V gene: TRBV19
D gene: TRBD2
CDR3 DNA: TGTGCCAGTAGTATAGACAGACTAGCGGGAGACCACGAGCAGTACTTC
CDR3 protein: CASSIDRLAGDHEQYF

J gene: TRBJ1-1
V gene: TRBV5-1
D gene: -
CDR3 DNA: TGCGCCAGCAGCCGAGACTTGAGGGCTGAAGCTTTCTTT
CDR3 protein: CASSRDLRAEAFF

J gene: TRBJ2-3
V gene: TRBV7-9
D gene: -
CDR3 DNA: TGTGCCAGCAGCTTAGGTCCAGGGAGCACAGATACGCAGTATTTT
CDR3 protein: CASSLGPGSTDTQYF

J gene: TRBJ2-7
V gene: TRBV9
D gene: TRBD2
CDR3 DNA: TGTGCCAGCAGCGTAAAAGGGGAGGGGCTACAGTACTTC
CDR3 protein: CASSVKGEGLQYF

J gene: TRBJ1-1
V gene: TRBV27
D gene: -
CDR3 DNA: TGTGCCAGCAGATCCATACTCTCGGGAGAAGCTTTCTTT
CDR3 protein: CASRSILSGEAFF

J gene: TRBJ2-1
V gene: TRBV4-1
D gene: -
CDR3 DNA: TGCGCCAGCAGCCAAGATAGGGACCGGGGAGGATTTGGTGAGCAGTTCTTC
CDR3 protein: CASSQDRDRGGFGEQFF

J gene: TRBJ1-1
V gene: TRBV10-3
D gene: TRBD1
CDR3 DNA: TGTGCCACCGGACGGGACAGGGGCATCTTCGAAGCTTTCTTT
CDR3 protein: CATGRDRGIFEAFF

J gene: TRBJ2-1
V gene: TRBV7-3
D gene: -
CDR3 DNA: TGTGCCAGCAGCGTTGGGGGGAGGAACTACAATGAGCAGTTCTTC
CDR3 protein: CASSVGGRNYNEQFF

J gene: TRBJ2-4
V gene: TRBV5-1
D gene: -
CDR3 DNA: TGCGCCAGCAGCCCTGGACAGACCAAAAACATTCAGTACTTC
CDR3 protein: CASSPGQTKNIQYF

J gene: TRBJ2-3
V gene: TRBV7-2
D gene: TRBD2
CDR3 DNA: TGTGCCAGCAGCTGGGGGGGGAGAACTAGCACAGATACGCAGTATTTT
CDR3 protein: CASSWGGRTSTDTQYF

J gene: TRBJ2-4
V gene: TRBV6-1
D gene: -
CDR3 DNA: TGTGCCAGCAGTGAAGCTTTTCTAAGGGGGACCAAAAACATTCAGTACTTC
CDR3 protein: CASSEAFLRGTKNIQYF

J gene: TRBJ2-1
V gene: TRBV5-1
D gene: TRBD2
CDR3 DNA: TGCGCCAGCAGCTTTAATCCGGGCGGGAGGGCCCGTTCGGGGAATGAGCAGTTCTTC
CDR3 protein: CASSFNPGGRARSGNEQFF

J gene: TRBJ1-1
V gene: TRBV5-6
D gene: -
CDR3 DNA: TGTGCCAGCAGCTTTGGGAGGGTAACTGAAGCTTTCTTT
CDR3 protein: CASSFGRVTEAFF

J gene: TRBJ2-5
V gene: TRBV7-2
D gene: -
CDR3 DNA: TGTGCCAGCAGCTTTCAGAGGGCCTTGGAGACCCAGTACTTC
CDR3 protein: CASSFQRALETQYF

J gene: TRBJ2-1
V gene: TRBV7-8
D gene: TRBD2
CDR3 DNA: TGTGCCAGCAGCTTAATGGTCTCTAGCGGGAAGGTTGAGCAGTTCTTC
CDR3 protein: CASSLMVSSGKVEQFF

J gene: TRBJ2-3
V gene: TRBV2
D gene: -
CDR3 DNA: TGTGCCAGCAGGCGGATCACAGATACGCAGTATTTT
CDR3 protein: CASRRITDTQYF

J gene: TRBJ1-5
V gene: TRBV2
D gene: -
CDR3 DNA: TGTGCCAGCGCGGTCTCGCAAGTGAATCAGCCCCAGCATTTT
CDR3 protein: CASAVSQVNQPQHF

J gene: TRBJ2-7
V gene: TRBV5-5
D gene: TRBD1
CDR3 DNA: TGTGCCAGCAGCCCTGGGTTTGGGGACAGGGCGAACGAGCAGTACTTC
CDR3 protein: CASSPGFGDRANEQYF

J gene: TRBJ1-5
V gene: TRBV19
D gene: TRBD1
CDR3 DNA: TGTGCCAGTAAAGCCCCCGGACAGGGAAGGGTTAATCAGCCCCAGCATTTT
CDR3 protein: CASKAPGQGRVNQPQHF

J gene: TRBJ1-2
V gene: TRBV7-9
D gene: -
CDR3 DNA: TGTGCCAGCAGTTTAACCACAGCGGACACCTTC
CDR3 protein: CASSLTTADTF

J gene: TRBJ2-3
V gene: TRBV7-7
D gene: TRBD2
CDR3 DNA: TGTGCTAGCAGCCCAAGGACTAGCGGCACAGATACGCAGTATTTT
CDR3 protein: CASSPRTSGTDTQYF

J gene: TRBJ2-7
V gene: TRBV18
D gene: TRBD1
CDR3 DNA: TGTGCCAGCTCACCCGTTGGACAGGGGGCCTCCCAGTACTTC
CDR3 protein: CASSPVGQGASQYF

J gene: TRBJ2-5
V gene: TRBV11-1
D gene: -
CDR3 DNA: TGTGCCAGCAGCCTGTCGTTCGAGGCTCGAGAGACCCAGTACTTC
CDR3 protein: CASSLSFEARETQYF

J gene: TRBJ1-1
V gene: TRBV5-8
D gene: TRBD1
CDR3 DNA: TGTGCCAGCAGCGCACGGGACAGGGGGTCCTTAACTGAAGCTTTCTTT
CDR3 protein: CASSARDRGSLTEAFF

J gene: TRBJ1-1
V gene: TRBV5-1
D gene: TRBD1
CDR3 DNA: TGCGCCAGCAGCTTAGGGACAGGGGGAATGACTGAAGCTTTCTTT
CDR3 protein: CASSLGTGGMTEAFF

J gene: TRBJ2-5
V gene: TRBV28
D gene: TRBD2
CDR3 DNA: TGTGCCAGCAGAGACCGACTAGCGGGAGTTGTTGAGACCCAGTACTTC
CDR3 protein: CASRDRLAGVVETQYF

J gene: TRBJ2-7
V gene: TRBV10-1
D gene: TRBD2
CDR3 DNA: TGCGCCAGCAGTGAGTCCCGGGGGGACTCCTACGAGCAGTACTTC
CDR3 protein: CASSESRGDSYEQYF

J gene: TRBJ1-2
V gene: TRBV20-1
D gene: TRBD1
CDR3 DNA: TGCAGTGCTAGGCAGGGGGATGGCTACACCTTC
CDR3 protein: CSARQGDGYTF

J gene: TRBJ2-7
V gene: TRBV11-2
D gene: TRBD2
CDR3 DNA: TGTGCCAGCACCCGGACTAGCCCATCCTACGAGCAGTACTTC
CDR3 protein: CASTRTSPSYEQYF